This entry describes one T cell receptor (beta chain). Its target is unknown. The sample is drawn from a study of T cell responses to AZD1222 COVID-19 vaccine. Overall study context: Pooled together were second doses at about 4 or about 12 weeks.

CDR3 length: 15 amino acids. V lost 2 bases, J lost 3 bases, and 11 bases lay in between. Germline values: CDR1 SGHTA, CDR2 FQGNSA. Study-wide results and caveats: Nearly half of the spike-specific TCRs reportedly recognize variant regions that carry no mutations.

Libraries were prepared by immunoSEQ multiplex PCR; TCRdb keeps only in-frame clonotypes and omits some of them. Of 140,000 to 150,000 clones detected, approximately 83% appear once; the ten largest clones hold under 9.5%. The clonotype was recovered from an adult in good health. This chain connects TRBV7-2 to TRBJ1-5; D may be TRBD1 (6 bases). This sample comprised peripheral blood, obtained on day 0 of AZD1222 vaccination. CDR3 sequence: CASSLRGGPNQPQHF. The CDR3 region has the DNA TGTGCCAGCAGCTTAAGGGGGGGTCCCAATCAGCCCCAGCATTTT.